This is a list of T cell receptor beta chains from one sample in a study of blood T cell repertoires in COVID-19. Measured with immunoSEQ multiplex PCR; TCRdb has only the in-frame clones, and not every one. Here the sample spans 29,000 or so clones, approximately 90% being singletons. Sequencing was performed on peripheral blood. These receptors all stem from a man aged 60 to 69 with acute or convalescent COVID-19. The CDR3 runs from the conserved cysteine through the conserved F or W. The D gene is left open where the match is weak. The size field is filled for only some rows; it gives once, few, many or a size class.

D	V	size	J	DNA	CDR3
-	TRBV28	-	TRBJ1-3	TGTGCCAGCAGTTTACCCGGGAAGGACCTCGGGGCCATATATTTT	CASSLPGKDLGAIYF
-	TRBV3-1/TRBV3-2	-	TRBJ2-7	TGTGCCAGCAGCAAGGCGGGGAAGGGCTACGAGCAGTACTTC	CASSKAGKGYEQYF
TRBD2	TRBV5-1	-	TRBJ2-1	TGCGCCAGCAGCTTGTACGCTCTAGCGGGGGGGAACAATGAGCAGTTCTTC	CASSLYALAGGNNEQFF
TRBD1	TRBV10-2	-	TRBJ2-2	TGCGCCAGCAAATCTCAGGGGGCAGGGGACACCGGGGAGCTGTTTTTT	CASKSQGAGDTGELFF
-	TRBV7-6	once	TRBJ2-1	TGTGCCAGCAGCTTAGTCGGGGGAGTCTTTGCCTACAATGAGCAGTTCTTC	CASSLVGGVFAYNEQFF
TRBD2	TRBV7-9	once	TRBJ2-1	TGTGCCAGCAGCTTAGGGGGACTAGGGTTGGGCAATGAGCAGTTCTTC	CASSLGGLGLGNEQFF
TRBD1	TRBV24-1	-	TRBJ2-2	TGTGCCACCGCCAGGGGGTACACCGGGGAGCTGTTTTTT	CATARGYTGELFF
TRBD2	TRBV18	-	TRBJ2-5	TGTGCCAGCTCACCATCTTCCATTGGGGGAGGGATCCAAGAGACCCAGTACTTC	CASSPSSIGGGIQETQYF
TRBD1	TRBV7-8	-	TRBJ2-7	TGTGCCAGCAGCTTAGCCGGACAGGGCGATTGGCCCTACGAGCAGTACTTC	CASSLAGQGDWPYEQYF
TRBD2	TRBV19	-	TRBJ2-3	TGTGCCAGTAGTATAGGCGGGAGCTTGACAGATACGCAGTATTTT	CASSIGGSLTDTQYF
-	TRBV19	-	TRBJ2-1	TGTGCCAGTAGTATGGGGCAGGTGTCCTACAATGAGCAGTTCTTC	CASSMGQVSYNEQFF
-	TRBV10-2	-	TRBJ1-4	TGCGCCAGCAGTGCCAGGACGGGAGGTGAAAAACTGTTTTTT	CASSARTGGEKLFF
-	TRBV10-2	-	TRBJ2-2	TGCGCCAGCAGGCAATTTCCAGAACCCGGGGAGCTGTTTTTT	CASRQFPEPGELFF
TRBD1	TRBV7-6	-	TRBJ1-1	TGTGCCAGCAGCTCCTCATCCGGGACAGGGGGCCAGGCTGAAGCTTTCTTT	CASSSSSGTGGQAEAFF
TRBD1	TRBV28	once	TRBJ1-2	TGTGCCAGCAGTTCAACCGGGACAGCAAACTATGGCTACACCTTC	CASSSTGTANYGYTF
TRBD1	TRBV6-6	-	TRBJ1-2	TGTGCCAGCGGACAGGGATTCTATGGCTACACCTTC	CASGQGFYGYTF
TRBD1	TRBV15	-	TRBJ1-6	TGTGCCACCAGCCGGGGACAGGGCCTTGGGTCACCCCTCCACTTT	CATSRGQGLGSPLHF
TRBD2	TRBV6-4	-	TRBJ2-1	TGTGCCAGCAGTGACTCTGGACTAGCGGGTGACAATGAGCAGTTCTTC	CASSDSGLAGDNEQFF
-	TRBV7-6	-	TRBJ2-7	TGTGCCAGCAGCCGCGGCGGAGGGGGGGGGTACGAGCAGTACTTC	CASSRGGGGGYEQYF
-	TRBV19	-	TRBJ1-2	TGTGCCACAGGGGCGGACTATGGCTACACCTTC	CATGADYGYTF
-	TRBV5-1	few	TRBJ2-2	TGCGCCAGCAGCCTGAACACCGGGGAGCTGTTTTTT	CASSLNTGELFF
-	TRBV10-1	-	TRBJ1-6	TGCGCCAGCAGCCCAACACGGGGGAATTCACCCCTCCACTTT	CASSPTRGNSPLHF
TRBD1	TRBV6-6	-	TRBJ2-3	TGTGCCAGCACCGAACCGGGACAGGGCACAGATACGCAGTATTTT	CASTEPGQGTDTQYF
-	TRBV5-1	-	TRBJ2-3	TGCGCCAGCAGCTTGGGACAGCCGCTAGATACGCAGTATTTT	CASSLGQPLDTQYF
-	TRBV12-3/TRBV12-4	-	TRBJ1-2	TGTGCCATCCGGATCCCAGGGGACTATGGCTACACCTTC	CAIRIPGDYGYTF
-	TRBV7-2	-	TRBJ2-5	TGTGCCAGCAGCTTAGCGGGAGCAGGTGAGACCCAGTACTTC	CASSLAGAGETQYF
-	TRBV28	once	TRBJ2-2	TGTGCCAGCAGTCCAAGGGGGGGGGAGGTAGGCGAGCTGTTTTTT	CASSPRGGEVGELFF
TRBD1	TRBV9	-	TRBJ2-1	TGTGCCAGCAGCCCCGGACAGGGGGCCGGGGGCAGTGAGCAGTTCTTC	CASSPGQGAGGSEQFF
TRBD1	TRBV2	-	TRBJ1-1	TGTGCCAGTCGGGACAGGGTGAACACTGAAGCTTTCTTT	CASRDRVNTEAFF
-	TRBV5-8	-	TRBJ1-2	TGTGCCAGCAGCCCAGGAGGCACAGGGAGAGGCTACACCTTC	CASSPGGTGRGYTF
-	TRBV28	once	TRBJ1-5	TGTGCCAGCAGTTCCCCCGGACAGCAAAATCAGCCCCAGCATTTT	CASSSPGQQNQPQHF
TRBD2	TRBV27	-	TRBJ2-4	TGTGCCAGCAGTCAAGGGACTAGCGGGATAAACATTCAGTACTTC	CASSQGTSGINIQYF
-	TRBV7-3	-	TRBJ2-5	TGTGCCAGCAGCCGGACAGCAGGGGAGACCCAGTACTTC	CASSRTAGETQYF
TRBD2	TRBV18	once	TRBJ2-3	TGTGCCAGCTCACCACCAACCGGGGGGGCGAGGGATACGCAGTATTTT	CASSPPTGGARDTQYF
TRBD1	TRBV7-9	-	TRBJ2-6	TGTGCCAGCAGCCCTCTATTTGGGACAGGGGGCGTTGGGGCCAACGTCCTGACTTTC	CASSPLFGTGGVGANVLTF
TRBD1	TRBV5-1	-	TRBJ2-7	TGCGCCAGCAGCTTGGCACCCGGCCAGGGGGCAGAGTACGAGCAGTACTTC	CASSLAPGQGAEYEQYF
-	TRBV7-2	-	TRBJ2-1	TGTGCCAGCAGCTTAGTTAGCGGCCCCAACAATGAGCAGTTCTTC	CASSLVSGPNNEQFF
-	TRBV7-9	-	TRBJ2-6	TGTGCCAGCAGCTTAGCACAGGTATTCAGCTCTGGGGCCAACGTCCTGACTTTC	CASSLAQVFSSGANVLTF
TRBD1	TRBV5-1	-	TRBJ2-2	TGCGCCAGCAGCCGGGACAGTGGAAACACCGGGGAGCTGTTTTTT	CASSRDSGNTGELFF
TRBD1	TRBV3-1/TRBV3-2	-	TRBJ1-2	TGTGCCAGCAGCCAAGGGACAGGGTATGGCTACACCTTC	CASSQGTGYGYTF
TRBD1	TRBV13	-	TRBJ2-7	TGTGCCAGCAGCTTAGCTGCAGGGGGCGGCTACGAGCAGTACTTC	CASSLAAGGGYEQYF
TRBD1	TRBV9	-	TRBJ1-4	TGTGCCAGCAGCGTTACGGGACAGGGAAATGAAAAACTGTTTTTT	CASSVTGQGNEKLFF
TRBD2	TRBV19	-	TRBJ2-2	TGTGCCAGTAACCCTAGCGGGAGGGCCGGCACCGGGGAGCTGTTTTTT	CASNPSGRAGTGELFF
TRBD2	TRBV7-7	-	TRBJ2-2	TGTGCTAGCAGCTCGATGATAGCGGGAGCTCGGACCGGGGAGCTGTTTTTT	CASSSMIAGARTGELFF
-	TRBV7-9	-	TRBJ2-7	TGTGCCAGCAGCTCGTCTAGCGTACCCTACGAGCAGTACTTC	CASSSSSVPYEQYF
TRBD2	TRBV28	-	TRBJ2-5	TGTGCCAGTGAGACTAGCGAAAGCCAAGAGACCCAGTACTTC	CASETSESQETQYF
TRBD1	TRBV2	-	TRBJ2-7	TGTGCCAGCAGTGTTGGTGGGACAGGGGTCTACGAGCAGTACTTC	CASSVGGTGVYEQYF
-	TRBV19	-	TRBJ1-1	TGTGCCAGTAGACCCACAGGACTGAACACTGAAGCTTTCTTT	CASRPTGLNTEAFF
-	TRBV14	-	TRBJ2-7	TGTGCCAGCAGCCACCGGGACAATTACTACGAGCAGTACTTC	CASSHRDNYYEQYF
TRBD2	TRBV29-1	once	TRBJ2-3	TGCAGCGGGAAGACAAGCGGGAGGGCCGGCGCAGATACGCAGTATTTT	CSGKTSGRAGADTQYF
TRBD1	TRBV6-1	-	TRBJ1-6	TGTGCCAGCAGTGTGGGACAGGGGGTCATTAATTCACCCCTCCACTTT	CASSVGQGVINSPLHF
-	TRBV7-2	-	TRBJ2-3	TGTGCCAGCAGCTTAGCCCAGACTGCTAGGGATACGCAGTATTTT	CASSLAQTARDTQYF